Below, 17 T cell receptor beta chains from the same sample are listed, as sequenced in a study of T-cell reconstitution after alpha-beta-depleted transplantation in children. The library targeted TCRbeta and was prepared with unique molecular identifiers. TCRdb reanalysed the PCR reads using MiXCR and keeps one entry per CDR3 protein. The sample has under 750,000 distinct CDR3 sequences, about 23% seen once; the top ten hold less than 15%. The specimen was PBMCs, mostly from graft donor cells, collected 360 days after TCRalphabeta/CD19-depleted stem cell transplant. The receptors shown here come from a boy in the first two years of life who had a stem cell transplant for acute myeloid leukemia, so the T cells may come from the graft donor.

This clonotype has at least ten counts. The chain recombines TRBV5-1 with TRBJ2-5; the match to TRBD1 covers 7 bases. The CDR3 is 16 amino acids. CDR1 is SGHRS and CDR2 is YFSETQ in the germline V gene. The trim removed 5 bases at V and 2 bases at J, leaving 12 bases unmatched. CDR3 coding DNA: TGCGCCAGCAGACAGGGGACACTAGAAGGACAAGAGACCCAGTACTTC. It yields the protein CASRQGTLEGQETQYF.

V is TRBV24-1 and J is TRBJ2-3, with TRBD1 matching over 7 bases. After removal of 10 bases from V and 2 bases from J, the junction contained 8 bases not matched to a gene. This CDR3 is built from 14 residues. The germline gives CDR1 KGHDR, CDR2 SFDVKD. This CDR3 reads CATARGQSTDTQYF. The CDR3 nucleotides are TGTGCCACTGCCCGGGGACAGTCCACAGATACGCAGTATTTT.

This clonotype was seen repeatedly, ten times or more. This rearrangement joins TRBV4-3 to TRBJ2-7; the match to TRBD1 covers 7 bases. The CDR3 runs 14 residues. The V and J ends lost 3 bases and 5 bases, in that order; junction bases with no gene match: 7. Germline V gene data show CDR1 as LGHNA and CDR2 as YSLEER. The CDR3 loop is CASSQVTQGNEQYF. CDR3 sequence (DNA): TGCGCCAGCAGCCAGGTCACACAGGGGAACGAGCAGTACTTC.

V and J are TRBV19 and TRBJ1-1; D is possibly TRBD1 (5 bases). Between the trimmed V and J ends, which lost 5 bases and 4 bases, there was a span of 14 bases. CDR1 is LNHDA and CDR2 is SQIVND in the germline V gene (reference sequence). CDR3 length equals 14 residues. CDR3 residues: CASSSDVGGTEAFF. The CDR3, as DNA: TGTGCCAGTAGTTCTGACGTGGGGGGCACTGAAGCTTTCTTT.

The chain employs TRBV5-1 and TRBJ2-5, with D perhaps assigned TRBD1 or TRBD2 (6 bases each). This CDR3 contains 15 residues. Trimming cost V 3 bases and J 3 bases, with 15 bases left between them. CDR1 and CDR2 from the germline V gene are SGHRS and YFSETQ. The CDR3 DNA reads TGCGCCAGCAGCTCCCACCCGGGGGCGGAAGAGACCCAGTACTTC. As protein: CASSSHPGAEETQYF.

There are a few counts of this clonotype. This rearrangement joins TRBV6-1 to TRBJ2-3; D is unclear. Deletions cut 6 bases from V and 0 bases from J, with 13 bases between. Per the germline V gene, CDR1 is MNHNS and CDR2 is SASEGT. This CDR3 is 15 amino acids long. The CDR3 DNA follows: TGTGCCAGCAGCCCTTTGGGGTCTAGCACAGATACGCAGTATTTT. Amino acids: CASSPLGSSTDTQYF.

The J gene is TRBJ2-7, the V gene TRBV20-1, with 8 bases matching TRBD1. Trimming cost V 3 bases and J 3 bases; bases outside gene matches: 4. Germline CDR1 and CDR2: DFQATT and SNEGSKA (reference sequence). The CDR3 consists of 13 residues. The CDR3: CSARQGANYEQYF. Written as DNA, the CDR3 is TGCAGTGCTAGGCAGGGGGCAAACTACGAGCAGTACTTC.

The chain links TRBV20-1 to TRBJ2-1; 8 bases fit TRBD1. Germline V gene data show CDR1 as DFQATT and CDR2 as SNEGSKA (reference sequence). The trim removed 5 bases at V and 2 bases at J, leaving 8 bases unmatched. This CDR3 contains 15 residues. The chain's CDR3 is CSARTDRGPYNEQFF. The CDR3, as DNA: TGCAGTGCTCGGACAGACAGGGGTCCCTACAATGAGCAGTTCTTC.

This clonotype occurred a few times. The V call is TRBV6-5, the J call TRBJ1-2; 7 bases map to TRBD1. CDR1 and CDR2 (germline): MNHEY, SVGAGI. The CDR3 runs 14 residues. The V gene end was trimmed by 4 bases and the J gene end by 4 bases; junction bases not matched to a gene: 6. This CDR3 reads CASSSRDSIYGYTF. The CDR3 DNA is TGTGCCAGCAGTTCCCGGGACAGCATCTATGGCTACACCTTC.

CDR3: CASSQEVPRGTQYF. CDR3 nucleotides: TGCGCCAGCAGCCAAGAGGTCCCAAGAGGGACCCAGTACTTC. V gene TRBV4-1 combines with J gene TRBJ2-5; no clear D gene. Trimming shortened V by 0 bases and J by 7 bases, and 12 bases separated the two germline ends. Germline CDR1 reads MGHRA; CDR2 reads YSYEKL. The length of the CDR3 is 14 residues.

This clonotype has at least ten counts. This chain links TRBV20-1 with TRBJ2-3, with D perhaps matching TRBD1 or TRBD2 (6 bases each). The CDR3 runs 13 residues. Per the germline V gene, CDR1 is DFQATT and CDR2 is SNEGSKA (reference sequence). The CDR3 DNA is TGCAGCGTTAGGGGGGATCGCACAGATACGCAGTATTTT. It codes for CSVRGDRTDTQYF.

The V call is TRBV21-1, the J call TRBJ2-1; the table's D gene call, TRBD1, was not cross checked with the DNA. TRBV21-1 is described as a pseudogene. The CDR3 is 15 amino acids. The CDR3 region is CASSKRKPPGHEQFF. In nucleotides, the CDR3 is TGTGCCAGCAGCAAACGGAAACCGCCGGGACATGAGCAGTTCTTC.

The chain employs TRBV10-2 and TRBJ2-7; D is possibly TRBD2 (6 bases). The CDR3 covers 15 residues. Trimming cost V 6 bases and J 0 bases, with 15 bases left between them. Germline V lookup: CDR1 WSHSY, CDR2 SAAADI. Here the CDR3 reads CASSLAYGSSYEQYV. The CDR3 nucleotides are TGCGCCAGCAGCCTAGCTTACGGGAGCTCCTACGAGCAGTACGTC.

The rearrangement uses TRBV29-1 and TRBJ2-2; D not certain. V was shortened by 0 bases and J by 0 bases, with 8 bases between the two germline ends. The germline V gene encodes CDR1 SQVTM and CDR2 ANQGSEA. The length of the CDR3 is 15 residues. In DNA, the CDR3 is TGCAGCGTTGAAGATCCGACTTCGAACACCGGGGAGCTGTTTTTT. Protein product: CSVEDPTSNTGELFF.

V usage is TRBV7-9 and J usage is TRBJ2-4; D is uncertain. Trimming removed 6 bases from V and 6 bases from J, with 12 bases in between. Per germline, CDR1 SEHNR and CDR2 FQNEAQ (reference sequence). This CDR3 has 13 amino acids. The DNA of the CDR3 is TGTGCCAGCAGTACCTCAACGGGAAACATTCAGTACTTC. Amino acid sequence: CASSTSTGNIQYF.

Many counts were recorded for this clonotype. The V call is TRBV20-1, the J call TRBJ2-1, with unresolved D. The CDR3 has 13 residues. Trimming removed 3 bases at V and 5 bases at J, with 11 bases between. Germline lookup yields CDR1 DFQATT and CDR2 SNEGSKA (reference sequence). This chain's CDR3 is CSASQETHNEQFF. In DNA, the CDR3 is TGCAGTGCTAGCCAAGAAACGCACAATGAGCAGTTCTTC.

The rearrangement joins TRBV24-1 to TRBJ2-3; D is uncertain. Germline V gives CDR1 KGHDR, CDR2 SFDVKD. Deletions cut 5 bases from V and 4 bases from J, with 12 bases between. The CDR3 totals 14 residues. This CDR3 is CATSGPAPADTQYF. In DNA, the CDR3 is TGTGCCACCAGTGGTCCCGCTCCGGCAGATACGCAGTATTTT.